This TCR beta chain is drawn from a study of blood T cell repertoires in COVID-19. Across the study: Samples representing acute and convalescent COVID-19 were sourced from the United States, Italy and Spain.

Per the original data handling: Amplification with reference gene primers provided the estimates of nucleated cell counts. Sequencing used immunoSEQ multiplex PCR; TCRdb keeps in-frame clones, though not all of them. Clone size and the V and J calls come from that table; the DNA yielded D and trimming. Found here are some 98,000 clones, roughly four fifths of them singletons; the top ten hold more than 9%. CDR3 size: 15 residues. The V end lost 4 bases, the J end lost 4 bases, and 13 bases lay between the germline ends. Germline CDR1 is SNHLY and CDR2 is FYNNEI. The sequence was collected from a man aged 65 to 79 with acute or convalescent COVID-19. Sequenced: peripheral blood. This chain links TRBV2 with TRBJ2-2; a weak D match, TRBD2 (5 bases). This chain's CDR3 is CASSVIRAGTGELFF. CDR3 nucleotide sequence: TGTGCCAGCAGTGTGATCCGGGCGGGCACCGGGGAGCTGTTTTTT.